A selection of T cell receptor beta chains follows, all from one sample in a study of Graves' ophthalmopathy and Graves' hyperthyroidism. Using its own MiXCR run on the multiplex PCR reads, TCRdb lists one record per CDR3 protein. In the table there are 600,000 to 950,000 distinct CDR3 sequences, 40% of which are singletons. Sequenced: peripheral blood. These TCRs come from an adult man with Graves' ophthalmopathy. The CDR3 runs from the conserved cysteine through the conserved F or W. The D gene is left open where the match is weak. Expanded clones are given a class, and other clones once, few, many or no size at all.

d_gene	v_gene	abundance	j_gene	CDR3nt	CDR3aa
NA	TRBV2	NA	TRBJ2-5	TGTGCCAGCAGTCCAAGTGCCTCATCGTACCAAGAGACCCAGTGCTTC	CASSPSASSYQETQCF
NA	TRBV7-6	NA	TRBJ2-1	TGTGCCAGCAGCTTCCAGGGCGACCGGGGCGGCGAGCAGTTCTTC	CASSFQGDRGGEQFF
NA	TRBV7-9	many	TRBJ1-2	TGTGCCAGCAGCCAAAAGCTGGCTCCGGTATCGCTTGGCTACACCTTC	CASSQKLAPVSLGYTF
NA	TRBV6-6	once	TRBJ2-5	TGTGCCAGCAGTTACGGACCGACGGACCAGTACTTC	CASSYGPTDQYF
NA	TRBV25-1	NA	TRBJ2-6	TGTGCCAGCAGTGATAGTGCCCGCCACTCTGGGGCCAACGTCCTGACTTTC	CASSDSARHSGANVLTF
TRBD1	TRBV20-1	few	TRBJ1-5	TGCAGTGCTTTTTCCGGGACAGTCCTTAGCAATCAGCCCCAGCATTTT	CSAFSGTVLSNQPQHF
TRBD2	TRBV7-2	NA	TRBJ2-7	TGTGCCAGCAGCCGAGGACTAGCCTTAGAGCAGTACTTC	CASSRGLALEQYF
NA	TRBV7-2	NA	TRBJ2-7	TGTGCCAGCAGCCCCGTGGAGGCCACCTACAATGAGCAGTACTTC	CASSPVEATYNEQYF
TRBD1	TRBV7-2	many	TRBJ1-6	TGTGCCAGCAGCTTCCTCGGACAGGGGGGTTCACCCCTCCACTTT	CASSFLGQGGSPLHF
TRBD2	TRBV14	few	TRBJ2-7	TGTGCCAGCAGCCAGGGACTAGCGGGAGTTTTCCAGCAGTACTTC	CASSQGLAGVFQQYF